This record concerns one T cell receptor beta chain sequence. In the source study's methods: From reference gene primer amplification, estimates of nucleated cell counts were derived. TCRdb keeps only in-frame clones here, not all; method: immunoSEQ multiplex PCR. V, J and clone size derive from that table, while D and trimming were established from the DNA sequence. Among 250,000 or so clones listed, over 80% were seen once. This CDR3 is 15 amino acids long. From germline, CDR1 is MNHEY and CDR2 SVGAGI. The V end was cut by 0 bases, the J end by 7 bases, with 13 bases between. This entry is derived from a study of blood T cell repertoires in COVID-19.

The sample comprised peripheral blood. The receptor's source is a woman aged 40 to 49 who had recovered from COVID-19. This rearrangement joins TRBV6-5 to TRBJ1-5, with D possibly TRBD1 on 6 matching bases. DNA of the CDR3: TGTGCCAGCAGTTACTCGGGGGCCCTCGGGCAGCCCCAGCATTTT. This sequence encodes CASSYSGALGQPQHF.